This T cell receptor beta chain was recovered during a study of blood T cell repertoires in COVID-19. How the authors handled the data: Scientists estimated how many nucleated cells there were by amplifying reference gene primers. The data were produced by immunoSEQ multiplex PCR, yet TCRdb's version contains in-frame clones alone and is incomplete. The V and J calls and clone size come from that table; D and trimming were worked out from the DNA. The sample has about 160,000 clones, about 84% seen once. V was shortened by 4 bases and J by 7 bases, with 23 bases between the two germline ends. CDR1 is SGHNT, CDR2 YYREEE, per germline (reference sequence). This CDR3 spans 16 amino acids.

The sample comprised PBMCs or T cells enriched from blood (not recorded which). This chain links TRBV5-4 with TRBJ1-2; possible D gene TRBD1, 5 bases. The sequence was collected from a woman between 40 and 55 years old with acute COVID-19. The CDR3 DNA follows: TGTGCCAGCAGCCCGGCACAGGATTCGAACTATGTTGGCTACACCTTC. Its translation is CASSPAQDSNYVGYTF.